Included here is one T cell receptor beta chain sequence, with context. One end of the junction fails to match germline, which may point to a read error. A single record per CDR3 protein comes from TCRdb applying MiXCR to the PCR reads. Of approximately 12,000 distinct CDR3 sequences detected, around half appear once; the ten largest clones hold approximately 24%. These data come from a study of CD4 and CD8 cells across lung adenocarcinoma regions. There are 16 residues in the CDR3. CDR1 is MNHNS and CDR2 is SASEGT in the germline V gene. This chain joins TRBV6-1 and TRBJ2-3, with 8 bases identical to TRBD2. This TCR was recovered from a female donor with lung adenocarcinoma. The CD4 and CD8 labels of this study may be unreliable. The sequenced sample was CD8+ T cells from the margin of a lung tumor. The CDR3 here is CASSNPGGSAKDIQYF. CDR3 nucleotide sequence: TGTGCCAGCAGCAACCCGGGGGGGTCGGCCAAAGATATTCAGTACTTT.